This TCR beta chain was identified in a study of cytotoxic CD8 clonotypes in ibrutinib-treated CLL. Study as a whole: Within the patient group, roughly 11 were relapsed/refractory and some 15 treatment-naive, and around 18 were IGHV unmutated. Response samples came after a median about 12 months of treatment, range 6 to 36. Points from the study as a whole: Clonality increased with ibrutinib response but returned toward baseline at progression.

Library input was about 2 micrograms of DNA from cryopreserved PBMCs. The CDR3 spans 12 residues. Trimming removed 5 bases from V and 1 base from J, with 4 bases in between. Germline lookup yields CDR1 SEHNR and CDR2 FQNEAQ (reference sequence). As regards this clone: The target antigen is unknown.

Assay: immunoSEQ multiplex PCR; the TCRdb copy retains only in-frame clones and omits some. The sample consists of tens of thousands of clones, 65% to 70% of them appearing once. V gene TRBV7-9 combines with J gene TRBJ2-3; D is uncertain. This receptor was obtained from a human donor with chronic lymphocytic leukemia. The material was PBMCs, obtained at disease progression, from a patient treated with ibrutinib. Here the CDR3 DNA reads TGTGCCAGCAGCCATGGCACAGATACGCAGTATTTT. Its translation is CASSHGTDTQYF. The full variable domain, its missing parts supplied by reference TRBV7-9 and TRBJ2-3, is DTGVSQNPRHKITKRGQNVTFRCDPISEHNRLYWYRQTLGQGPEFLTYFQNEAQLEKSRLLSDRFSAERPKGSFSTLEIQRTEQGDSAMYLCASSHGTDTQYFGPGTRLTVL.